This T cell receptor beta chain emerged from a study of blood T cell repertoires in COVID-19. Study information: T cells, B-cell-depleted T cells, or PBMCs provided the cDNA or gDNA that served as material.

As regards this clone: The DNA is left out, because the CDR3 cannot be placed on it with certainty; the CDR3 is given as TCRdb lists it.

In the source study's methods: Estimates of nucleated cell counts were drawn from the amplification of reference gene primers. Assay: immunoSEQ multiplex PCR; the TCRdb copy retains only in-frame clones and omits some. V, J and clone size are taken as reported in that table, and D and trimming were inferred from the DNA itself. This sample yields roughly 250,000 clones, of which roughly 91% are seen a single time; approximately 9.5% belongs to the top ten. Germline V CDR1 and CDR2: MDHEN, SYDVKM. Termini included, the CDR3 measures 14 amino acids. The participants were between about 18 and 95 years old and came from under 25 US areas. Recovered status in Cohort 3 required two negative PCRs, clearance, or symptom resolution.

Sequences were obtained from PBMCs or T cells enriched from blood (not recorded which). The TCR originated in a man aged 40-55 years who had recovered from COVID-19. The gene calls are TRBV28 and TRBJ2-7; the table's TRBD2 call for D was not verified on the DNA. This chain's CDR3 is CASSTSGGGSEQYF.